The 20 T cell receptor beta chains given below trace back to one sample, sequenced in a study of CXCR3-negative and CXCR3-positive naive CD8 T cells. Study-wide results and limits: Hydrophobicity was higher for TRB CDR3s found in CXCR3-positive naive cells than in CXCR3-negative naive cells.

No cognate antigen is known for these TCRs. Each TRB cDNA library was prepared by 5' RACE (with UMI labels). TCRdb re-called the 5' RACE reads and catalogs CDR3 proteins one per entry, DNA excluded. In all, the sample yields under 5,500 distinct CDR3 sequences. Input material: naive CXCR3+ CD8+ T cells from blood. This sample's subset: CD45RO-CCR7+CD27+CD95- naive CD8+ T cells expressing CXCR3 (TNR3+). These receptors were obtained from a human donor in good health. Some clones in this sample may be carry-over from other donors' samples.

The rearrangement joins TRBV28 to TRBJ2-7. Germline V lookup: CDR1 MDHEN, CDR2 SYDVKM. The CDR3 contains 11 residues. CDR3 in amino acids: CASSLGIEQYF.

In terms of frequency, this clonotype is medium-sized. The genes are TRBV23-1 and TRBJ2-1; no DNA is available, so the TRBD2 call from TCRdb remains unchecked. TRBV23-1 is noted as an ORF with a role that remains uncertain. CDR3 length: 19 residues. The CDR3 loop reads CASSLNGLAGARGYNEQFF.

This clonotype is labeled medium-sized based on frequency. The chain is built from TRBV12-3 or TRBV12-4 and TRBJ1-4; TCRdb returns TRBD1, unconfirmable since there is no DNA. The CDR3 has 14 residues. The CDR3 reads CASGSLGEWEKLFF.

This chain joins TRBV29-1 and TRBJ1-2. The CDR3 loop spans 15 amino acids. Germline CDR1 SQVTM, CDR2 ANQGSEA. This chain's CDR3 is CSVDSGIIANYGYTF.

Considering frequency, this clonotype is medium-sized. The V call is TRBV11-2, the J call TRBJ1-2; the TCRdb call, TRBD1, lacks DNA for checking. Germline CDR1 SGHAT, CDR2 FQNNGV. There are 16 residues in the CDR3. The CDR3 loop reads CASSPGTGGFYYGYTF. The variable domain in full, with the rest retrieved from reference TRBV11-2 and TRBJ1-2, is EAGVAQSPRYKIIEKRQSVAFWCNPISGHATLYWYQQILGQGPKLLIQFQNNGVVDDSQLPKDRFSAERLKGVDSTLKIQPAKLEDSAVYLCASSPGTGGFYYGYTFGSGTRLTVV.

This sequence joins TRBV12-3 or TRBV12-4 and TRBJ2-5; TCRdb calls TRBD1, which cannot be checked without DNA. The CDR3 spans 14 residues. The CDR3 loop reads CASSSGQGAETQYF.

The chain has TRBV20-1 and TRBJ2-1; TCRdb names TRBD2, which stays unverified in the absence of DNA. Germline values: CDR1 DFQATT, CDR2 SNEGSKA (reference sequence). The CDR3 loop spans 14 amino acids. The CDR3 loop reads CSASGRAVYNEQFF.

The rearrangement joins TRBV29-1 to TRBJ2-7; TCRdb selects TRBD2, and the lack of DNA leaves this call unchecked. The germline CDR1 and CDR2 sequences are SQVTM and ANQGSEA. The length of the CDR3 is 17 residues. CDR3 sequence: CSVEDLLLAGRLHEQYF.

This chain's CDR3 is CASSPAGYYGYTF. This chain joins TRBV27 and TRBJ1-2; TCRdb proposes TRBD1, but this gene call is untestable without DNA. The germline gives CDR1 MNHEY, CDR2 SMNVEV (reference sequence). This CDR3 has 13 residues.

The rearrangement joins TRBV20-1 to TRBJ2-7; TCRdb outputs TRBD2, but without DNA this stays unchecked. The CDR3 is 13 residues long. Germline CDR1 is DFQATT and CDR2 is SNEGSKA (reference sequence). Here the CDR3 reads CSATRLAEYEQYF.

The chain carries TRBV19 and TRBJ2-7; the D gene TCRdb calls, TRBD2, cannot be checked with no DNA. The CDR3 length is 14 residues. CDR1 and CDR2 from the germline V gene are LNHDA and SQIVND (reference sequence). Here the CDR3 reads CASSYAGGVYEQYF.

The chain carries TRBV4-1 and TRBJ1-2; TCRdb proposes TRBD1, but this gene call is untestable without DNA. Per the germline V gene, CDR1 is MGHRA and CDR2 is YSYEKL. This CDR3 comprises 14 residues. CDR3 sequence reads: CASSGTGDLYGYTF.

The gene calls are TRBV20-1 and TRBJ2-3; there is no DNA to check the TCRdb D call of TRBD2. The germline CDR1 and CDR2 sequences are DFQATT and SNEGSKA (reference sequence). This CDR3 region has 15 residues. The CDR3 is CSAESLTSVTDTQYF.

CDR3 sequence: CASSANPENTIYF. The genes are TRBV7-9 and TRBJ1-3. Germline CDR1 is SEHNR and CDR2 is FQNEAQ (reference sequence). This CDR3 is 13 amino acids long.

This chain joins TRBV20-1 and TRBJ2-3. Looked up from germline, CDR1 is DFQATT and CDR2 is SNEGSKA (reference sequence). The length of the CDR3 is 13 residues. CDR3 in amino acids: CSARDYHTDTQYF.

The chain carries TRBV13 and TRBJ2-3. CDR1 PRHDT and CDR2 FYEKMQ come from the germline V gene (reference sequence). The CDR3 is 11 residues long. The CDR3 loop is CASTPSDTQYF.

V gene TRBV6-6 combines with J gene TRBJ2-7; TCRdb's D call, TRBD1, is unchecked because there is no DNA. The CDR3 has 15 amino acids. Germline CDR1 reads MNHNY; CDR2 reads SVGAGI (reference sequence). CDR3 region: CASSYQADTLYEQYF.

This clonotype is identified as medium-sized from frequency. The rearrangement links TRBV29-1 to TRBJ2-1; TCRdb's assignment of TRBD1 cannot be checked, as there is no DNA. Germline V CDR1 and CDR2: SQVTM, ANQGSEA. This CDR3 has 12 residues. CDR3 sequence reads: CSAGRGGNEQFF.

This clonotype ranks as medium-sized in terms of frequency. V gene TRBV29-1 combines with J gene TRBJ2-5. CDR1 is SQVTM, CDR2 ANQGSEA, per germline. The CDR3 loop spans 13 amino acids. CDR3 protein: CSVEDHVGETQYF.

The chain couples TRBV7-2 to TRBJ2-7; TCRdb designates TRBD2, a call that cannot be tested without DNA. Germline V CDR1 and CDR2: SGHTA, FQGNSA. CDR3 length equals 13 residues. The CDR3 region is CASSPLGLDAPYF.